The 13 T cell receptor beta chains below were found in one sample sequenced in a study of cytomegalovirus exposure and HLA in healthy donors. With 60 Vbeta and 13 Jbeta primers, the PCR was carried out. Assay: immunoSEQ multiplex PCR; the TCRdb copy retains only in-frame clones and omits some. The repertoire consists of about 130,000 clones, with about 79% occurring once and the leading ten covering 1.5% to 2%. The sample taken for sequencing was PBMCs. The receptor set was obtained from a man between 18 and 35 years old in good health and CMV-seronegative.

The chain is built from TRBV5-4 and TRBJ2-7, with a possible D match to TRBD1 (5 bases). CDR1 is SGHNT, CDR2 YYREEE, per germline (reference sequence). This CDR3 has 14 amino acids. V was cut by 1 base and J by 6 bases, with 14 bases left in between. CDR3 sequence: CASSLYRQGAEQYF. The CDR3 DNA sequence: TGTGCCAGCAGCTTGTATCGTCAGGGCGCCGAGCAGTACTTC.

The V and J genes are TRBV6-5 and TRBJ1-5; 7 positions match TRBD1. Per germline, CDR1 MNHEY and CDR2 SVGAGI. V shed 4 bases and J 7 bases; nucleotides not matched to a gene: 7. The CDR3 spans 14 residues. Here the CDR3 DNA reads TGTGCCAGCAGTTCGACGACAGGGCTGCAGCCCCAGCATTTT. Its protein is CASSSTTGLQPQHF.

This clone has more than one count but fewer than ten. The V and J genes are TRBV5-1 and TRBJ1-2; D is undetermined. This CDR3 has 12 residues. The germline gives CDR1 SGHRS, CDR2 YFSETQ. Between the trimmed V and J ends, which lost 6 bases and 4 bases, there was a span of 10 bases. CDR3 in amino acids: CASTDTSYGYTF. CDR3 coding DNA: TGCGCCAGCACCGATACAAGCTATGGCTACACCTTC.

This clone is a singleton in its sample. The chain recombines TRBV6-5 with TRBJ1-2; D is possibly TRBD1 (5 bases). V lost 3 bases to trimming and J lost 8 bases, with 22 bases between them. Germline CDR1 MNHEY, CDR2 SVGAGI. The CDR3 runs 16 residues. The DNA for the CDR3 is TGTGCCAGCAGTTATATATCCGGACAACGTTCGAGAGGCTACACCTTC. Its translation is CASSYISGQRSRGYTF.

This clone was seen a few times. This chain connects TRBV2 to TRBJ1-2; unclear D gene. Germline V gene lookup returns CDR1 SNHLY and CDR2 FYNNEI. V gave up 8 bases and J gave up 7 bases, with 17 bases separating them. The length of the CDR3 is 13 residues. CDR3 residues: CASRKSILAGYTF. CDR3 DNA: TGTGCCAGCCGTAAGTCGATTCTGGCTGGCTACACCTTC.

V and J are TRBV5-1 and TRBJ2-5, with a tentative D call TRBD2 (7 bases). Trimming shortened V by 6 bases and J by 4 bases, and 16 bases separated the two germline ends. The CDR3 covers 14 residues. Germline-derived CDR1 and CDR2 are SGHRS and YFSETQ. The CDR3 bases are TGCGCCAGCATGGTAGGGGGGGCCGGAGAGACCCAGTACTTC. Translation gives CASMVGGAGETQYF.

The rearrangement joins TRBV18 to TRBJ2-5, with a tentative D call TRBD1 (5 bases). The V and J ends lost 4 bases and 5 bases respectively, with 14 bases between them. The V gene's germline CDR1 is KGHSH and CDR2 LQKENI. The CDR3 is 14 residues long. CDR3 in DNA: TGTGCCAGCTCACAGCAAGGGGCCCCCGAGACCCAGTACTTC. Its protein product is CASSQQGAPETQYF.

The chain recombines TRBV7-2 with TRBJ1-5, with D uncertain. The CDR3 is made up of 15 amino acids. V was clipped by 1 base and J by 0 bases, with 7 bases between them. Germline V gives CDR1 SGHTA, CDR2 FQGNSA. CDR3 residues: CASSLVSNSNQPQHF. In DNA, the CDR3 is TGTGCCAGCAGCTTAGTCAGTAATAGCAATCAGCCCCAGCATTTT. The full variable domain, its missing parts supplied by reference TRBV7-2 and TRBJ1-5, is GAGVSQSPSNKVTEKGKDVELRCDPISGHTALYWYRQSLGQGLEFLIYFQGNSAPDKSGLPSDRFSAERTGGSVSTLTIQRTQQEDSAVYLCASSLVSNSNQPQHFGDGTRLSIL.

V usage is TRBV11-2 and J usage is TRBJ1-1, with a tentative D call TRBD1 (6 bases). The CDR3 runs to 13 residues. Germline V lookup: CDR1 SGHAT, CDR2 FQNNGV. The V end was cut by 1 base, the J end by 5 bases, with 8 bases between. CDR3 residues: CASSLGGLTEAFF. The CDR3 DNA sequence: TGTGCCAGCAGCTTAGGGGGGCTGACTGAAGCTTTCTTT.

The chain recombines TRBV5-1 with TRBJ2-5; 10 bases map to TRBD2. CDR1 and CDR2 (germline): SGHRS, YFSETQ. V was pared by 2 bases and J by 4 bases, with 8 bases of the junction left unmatched. The CDR3 is 16 amino acids. In DNA, the CDR3 is TGCGCCAGCAGCTTCGCAGCGGGAGGGCCGGGAGAGACCCAGTACTTC. Amino acid sequence: CASSFAAGGPGETQYF.

The chain links TRBV5-1 to TRBJ1-1; D is unclear. The CDR3 is 14 residues long. The germline V gene has CDR1 SGHRS and CDR2 YFSETQ. V dropped 4 bases and J dropped 0 bases, with 10 bases sitting between them. The DNA of the CDR3 is TGCGCCAGCAGCCGTTCCCCTATGAACACTGAAGCTTTCTTT. Amino acids: CASSRSPMNTEAFF. Together with reference TRBV5-1 and TRBJ1-1, the CDR3 gives the full variable domain: KAGVTQTPRYLIKTRGQQVTLSCSPISGHRSVSWYQQTPGQGLQFLFEYFSETQRNKGNFPGRFSGRQFSNSRSEMNVSTLELGDSALYLCASSRSPMNTEAFFGQGTRLTVV.

This chain connects TRBV30 to TRBJ1-5, with TRBD1 matching over 10 bases. The CDR3 runs to 13 residues. CDR1 GTSNPN and CDR2 SVGIG come from the germline V gene (reference sequence). This chain's CDR3 is CASRQGALQPQHF. In nucleotides, the CDR3 is TGTGCTTCGCGACAGGGGGCTCTACAGCCCCAGCATTTT.

The chain couples TRBV14 to TRBJ2-5; 7 nucleotides align to TRBD1. CDR3 length: 17 amino acids. CDR1 is SGHDN and CDR2 is FVKESK in the germline V gene. Losses at the gene ends were 0 bases for V and 2 bases for J; bases not matched to a gene: 9. Here the CDR3 DNA reads TGTGCCAGCAGCCAAGAGGTGCTCCGGGACAGACAAGAGACCCAGTACTTC. The encoded protein is CASSQEVLRDRQETQYF.